This passage covers 2 T cell receptor beta chains from one sample sequenced in a study of T cells in Graves' hyperthyroidism and ophthalmopathy. TCR beta CDR3 regions were amplified from RNA. The HTBI set primed first-round TCR CDR3 RT-PCR. One entry per CDR3 protein, called by TCRdb with MiXCR from the multiplex PCR reads. The sample contains about 200,000 distinct CDR3 sequences, less than 20% of which appear only once. The specimen was blood. Receptors originate from a woman aged 45-59 years with Graves' hyperthyroidism.

This chain uses TRBV20-1 with TRBJ1-4; no clear D. V lost 6 bases and J 0 bases, leaving 14 bases between the germline ends. The CDR3 runs to 15 residues. Germline-derived CDR1 and CDR2 are DFQATT and SNEGSKA (reference sequence). In nucleotides, the CDR3 is TGCAGTGCCAACAACGCCGTAGCAACTAATGAAAAACTGTTTTTT. The encoded protein is CSANNAVATNEKLFF.

This clonotype showed up just a few times. V gene TRBV27 combines with J gene TRBJ1-1; 7 positions match TRBD1. V was pared by 5 bases and J by 4 bases, with 13 bases of the junction left unmatched. Germline CDR1 reads MNHEY; CDR2 reads SMNVEV (reference sequence). CDR3 length: 16 residues. The CDR3 region has the DNA TGTGCCAGCAGTGGCCCGACAGGGTGGGGTGGCACTGAAGCTTTCTTT. It encodes CASSGPTGWGGTEAFF.